The 24 T cell receptor beta chains reported below all come from one sample, sequenced in a study of blood T cell repertoires in COVID-19. Measured with immunoSEQ multiplex PCR; TCRdb has only the in-frame clones, and not every one. The profile covers tens of thousands of clones, with around nine tenths appearing a single time and roughly 3.9% taken by the ten largest. The sequencing sample was made of peripheral blood. The receptor set was obtained from a man aged 45-60 years with acute or convalescent COVID-19.

This chain joins TRBV29-1 and TRBJ1-4; D is undetermined. Trimming took off 6 bases at V and 4 bases at J, with 12 bases between the two ends. The CDR3 contains 13 residues. Germline CDR1 SQVTM, CDR2 ANQGSEA. CDR3: CSVLPAGNEKLFF. The CDR3 DNA reads as TGCAGCGTCCTCCCTGCGGGTAATGAAAAACTGTTTTTT.

The rearrangement links TRBV6-5 to TRBJ2-7; TRBD2 agrees at 7 bases. Germline assignment: CDR1 MNHEY and CDR2 SVGAGI. The V segment lost 6 bases and the J segment 2 bases; nucleotides outside the gene matches: 7. This CDR3 contains 14 residues. CDR3 bases: TGTGCCAGCAGCCCAGCGGGAAACGCCTACGAGCAGTACTTC. Residues: CASSPAGNAYEQYF.

The chain combines TRBV19 with TRBJ1-1; perhaps TRBD1 as D (5 bases). The V end lost 3 bases, the J end lost 8 bases, and 10 bases lay between the germline ends. The CDR3 consists of 12 residues. The germline CDR1 and CDR2 sequences are LNHDA and SQIVND (reference sequence). The DNA for the CDR3 is TGTGCCAGTAGTATTGCGGGGGGGGAAGCTTTCTTT. Amino acid sequence: CASSIAGGEAFF.

The genes are TRBV11-3 and TRBJ1-4; D call uncertain. CDR3 size: 13 residues. V was clipped by 3 bases and J by 6 bases, with 8 bases between them. The germline V gene has CDR1 SGHNT and CDR2 YENEEA. The CDR3 coding sequence is TGTGCCAGCAGCTTTCTCTATGATGAAAAACTGTTTTTT. Translating it yields CASSFLYDEKLFF.

The chain combines TRBV11-2 with TRBJ1-1, with D uncertain. The germline V gene encodes CDR1 SGHAT and CDR2 FQNNGV. V lost 5 bases to trimming and J lost 0 bases, with 7 bases between them. The CDR3 loop spans 13 amino acids. The CDR3: CASSPVMNTEAFF. The DNA for the CDR3 is TGTGCCAGCAGCCCAGTCATGAACACTGAAGCTTTCTTT.

The CDR3 nucleotides are TGTGCCAGCAGCCCAGAGGTCCGGGCTAGCGGGAGAAATGAGCAGTTCTTC. It codes for CASSPEVRASGRNEQFF. V gene TRBV9 combines with J gene TRBJ2-1; 10 bases match TRBD2. Germline V gene data show CDR1 as SGDLS and CDR2 as YYNGEE. With 4 bases clipped from V and 7 bases from J, the junction kept 14 bases outside the gene matches. CDR3 length: 17 amino acids.

A single count supports this clone. The chain recombines TRBV7-8 with TRBJ2-7, with 11 positions matching TRBD1. This CDR3 is built from 15 residues. Germline trimming cut 4 bases from V and 4 bases from J; bases unmatched to any gene: 6. From germline, CDR1 is SGHVS and CDR2 FQNEAQ. The CDR3 here is CASSWGTGGSYEQYF. The CDR3 region has the DNA TGTGCCAGCAGCTGGGGGACAGGGGGGTCTTACGAGCAGTACTTC. Full variable domain (rest looked up from reference TRBV7-8 and TRBJ2-7): GAGVSQSPRYKVAKRGQDVALRCDPISGHVSLFWYQQALGQGPEFLTYFQNEAQLDKSGLPSDRFFAERPEGSVSTLKIQRTQQEDSAVYLCASSWGTGGSYEQYFGPGTRLTVT.

Of note for this clone: A junction boundary mismatches the germline segment, possibly from a read error. The chain's CDR3 is CASRDAAGGEDAVF. The CDR3, as DNA: TGCGCCAGCAGAGATGCAGCGGGAGGGGAGGATGCGGTCTTC. The chain couples TRBV5-1 to TRBJ2-1; 10 bases line up with TRBD2. This CDR3 contains 14 residues. The germline CDR1 and CDR2 sequences are SGHRS and YFSETQ.

V and J are TRBV30 and TRBJ2-7; 11 bases match TRBD1. Germline V gene data show CDR1 as GTSNPN and CDR2 as SVGIG (reference sequence). Germline trimming cut 4 bases from V and 3 bases from J; bases unmatched to any gene: 11. This CDR3 comprises 16 residues. The CDR3, as DNA: TGTGCCTGGAAACGCCTGGGACAGGGGGTGGGCTACGAGCAGTACTTC. Protein: CAWKRLGQGVGYEQYF.

This clone was seen only once. This chain joins TRBV5-1 and TRBJ2-3; 8 bases are shared with TRBD2. The CDR3 loop spans 16 amino acids. Germline assignment: CDR1 SGHRS and CDR2 YFSETQ. After removal of 4 bases from V and 2 bases from J, the junction contained 9 bases not matched to a gene. Here the CDR3 DNA reads TGCGCCAGCAGCCCGCGGGCTAGCGGGTTCACAGATACGCAGTATTTT. Its translation: CASSPRASGFTDTQYF.

The chain recombines TRBV2 with TRBJ1-6, with D possibly TRBD1 on 5 matching bases. The V gene's germline CDR1 is SNHLY and CDR2 FYNNEI. The CDR3 contains 13 residues. Trimming shortened V by 6 bases and J by 6 bases, and 9 bases separated the two germline ends. As DNA, the CDR3 is TGTGCCAGCAGCAGTGACAGTAATTCACCCCTCCACTTT. Amino acids: CASSSDSNSPLHF.

The V and J genes are TRBV7-2 and TRBJ1-3; 7 bases match TRBD1. The CDR3 is 14 amino acids. From germline, CDR1 is SGHTA and CDR2 FQGNSA. Trimming cost V 5 bases and J 2 bases; bases outside gene matches: 3. CDR3 residues: CASSPGTAGNTIYF. In DNA, the CDR3 is TGTGCCAGCAGCCCCGGGACAGCTGGAAACACCATATATTTT.

The V and J genes are TRBV5-1 and TRBJ1-1, with 10 bases lining up with TRBD1. With V trimmed by 9 bases and J by 6 bases, 17 bases remained unmatched. Per germline, CDR1 SGHRS and CDR2 YFSETQ. This CDR3 spans 16 amino acids. The CDR3 coding sequence is TGCGCCACTTCGAGCCGACAGGGGGCTAGTTTCTCTGAAGCTTTCTTT. It encodes CATSSRQGASFSEAFF. The full variable domain, its missing parts supplied by reference TRBV5-1 and TRBJ1-1, is KAGVTQTPRYLIKTRGQQVTLSCSPISGHRSVSWYQQTPGQGLQFLFEYFSETQRNKGNFPGRFSGRQFSNSRSEMNVSTLELGDSALYLCATSSRQGASFSEAFFGQGTRLTVV.

The chain carries TRBV12-3 or TRBV12-4 and TRBJ2-7, with D maybe TRBD2 (6 bases). The CDR3 sequence is 12 residues long. Trimming pared 5 bases from V and 4 bases from J, leaving 9 bases between. DNA for the CDR3: TGTGCCAGCAGTCCCGGGACTTACGAGCAGTACTTC. Protein: CASSPGTYEQYF.

This chain uses TRBV20-1 with TRBJ2-2; D may be TRBD1 (6 bases). Germline V gene sequence: CDR1 DFQATT, CDR2 SNEGSKA (reference sequence). This CDR3 is 14 amino acids long. V was clipped by 3 bases and J by 7 bases, with 15 bases between them. CDR3 region: CSASVPGVGGELFF. CDR3 in DNA: TGCAGTGCTAGTGTGCCAGGGGTGGGCGGGGAGCTGTTTTTT.

V is TRBV4-1 and J is TRBJ2-7, with 11 positions matching TRBD2. V was clipped by 4 bases and J by 1 base; unmatched bases: 9. Germline values: CDR1 MGHRA, CDR2 YSYEKL. This CDR3 is built from 17 residues. The CDR3 spells CASSPYPGLAESYEQYF. In DNA, the CDR3 is TGCGCCAGCAGCCCATATCCGGGACTAGCGGAGTCCTACGAGCAGTACTTC.

The chain recombines TRBV14 with TRBJ1-3, with D unresolved. Between the trimmed V and J ends, which lost 0 bases and 0 bases, there was a span of 15 bases. This CDR3 is built from 18 residues. CDR1 is SGHDN, CDR2 FVKESK, per germline. The CDR3 protein is CASSQDRRHGGSGNTIYF. The CDR3 DNA follows: TGTGCCAGCAGCCAAGATCGGCGGCACGGAGGCTCTGGAAACACCATATATTTT.

The V gene is TRBV5-1, the J gene TRBJ2-3, with a weak D call TRBD1 (5 bases). The CDR3 contains 14 residues. The germline V and J ends were trimmed by 1 base and 8 bases, with 14 bases remaining between them. Germline-derived CDR1 and CDR2 are SGHRS and YFSETQ. The CDR3, as DNA: TGCGCCAGCAGCTTGTTGGGGCTGGACGGTACGCAGTATTTT. It yields the protein CASSLLGLDGTQYF.

The chain uses TRBV3-1 (or the pseudogene TRBV3-2) and TRBJ2-7, with TRBD2 as a possible D gene (6 bases). The CDR3 has 13 amino acids. The V end lost 0 bases, the J end lost 5 bases, and 8 bases lay between the germline ends. CDR1 is LGHDT and CDR2 is YNNKEL in the germline V gene (reference sequence). CDR3 DNA sequence: TGTGCCAGCAGCCAAGAGTGGGGGGACGAGCAGTACTTC. Translation gives CASSQEWGDEQYF.

The gene calls are TRBV9 and TRBJ2-3, with 7 bases that match TRBD1. J gave up 1 base and V 4 bases, and 9 bases lay outside the gene matches. Germline-derived CDR1 and CDR2 are SGDLS and YYNGEE. The CDR3 loop spans 16 amino acids. CDR3 nucleotides: TGTGCCAGCAGCTCCAGACAGGGATCGGGCACAGATACGCAGTATTTT. As protein: CASSSRQGSGTDTQYF.

This clone was found once. The chain joins TRBV10-2 to TRBJ2-3; 7 positions match TRBD2. There are 16 residues in the CDR3. Trimming took 6 bases from V and 2 from J; bases not matched to a gene: 11. The V gene's germline CDR1 is WSHSY and CDR2 SAAADI. The CDR3 spells CASRPLAAQFTDTQYF. The DNA for the CDR3 is TGCGCCAGCAGACCCCTAGCGGCTCAGTTCACAGATACGCAGTATTTT.

V usage is TRBV5-4 and J usage is TRBJ2-7, with 7 bases that match TRBD1. Germline CDR1 is SGHNT and CDR2 is YYREEE (reference sequence). V lost 3 bases to trimming and J lost 0 bases; unmatched junction nucleotides: 9. This CDR3 region has 16 residues. The CDR3 protein is CASSSVQGPSSYEQYF. CDR3 coding DNA: TGTGCCAGCAGCTCGGTACAGGGGCCGAGCTCCTACGAGCAGTACTTC.

The CDR3 protein is CASSRSGKEGTGELFF. CDR3 DNA sequence: TGTGCCAGCTCACGGTCGGGGAAGGAGGGCACCGGGGAGCTGTTTTTT. This rearrangement joins TRBV18 to TRBJ2-2, with D possibly TRBD2 on 6 matching bases. From germline, CDR1 is KGHSH and CDR2 LQKENI. There are 16 residues in the CDR3. V was pared by 4 bases and J by 4 bases, with 16 bases between.

The V and J genes are TRBV9 and TRBJ2-5; D is uncertain. V shed 2 bases and J shed 2 bases, with 10 bases lying between them. The CDR3 runs to 14 residues. Per the germline V gene, CDR1 is SGDLS and CDR2 is YYNGEE. The chain's CDR3 is CASSVRITQETQYF. The DNA for the CDR3 is TGTGCCAGCAGCGTTCGAATAACTCAAGAGACCCAGTACTTC.